This T cell receptor beta chain was captured in a study of Graves' ophthalmopathy and Graves' hyperthyroidism. Broader study findings: In blood, most expanded thyroid clonotypes above 0.001 frequency were also detected. As the model predicted ophthalmopathy progression, it achieved a sensitivity of 70% to 71% and a specificity of 72.22%.

Note on this clonotype: Its antigen is not known.

The authors amplified TCR beta CDR3 regions, and they did so from RNA transcripts for repertoire sequencing. RT-PCR was first run with HTBI primers, then multiplex PCR in a second round. TCRdb re-called the multiplex PCR reads through MiXCR, storing one row per CDR3 protein. Here the sample spans 1 million to 1.3 million distinct CDR3 sequences, less than 45% being singletons. This receptor was taken from an adult man with Graves' hyperthyroidism. Source material: peripheral blood or thyroid tissue (not recorded which).

The CDR3 region is CASSQWREQYF. The CDR3 coding sequence is TGTGCCAGCAGCCAATGGCGGGAGCAGTACTTC. This chain connects TRBV3-1 to TRBJ2-7; D gene ambiguous. Trimming stripped 2 bases from V and 7 bases from J, with 6 bases between. This CDR3 comprises 11 residues. Germline assignment: CDR1 LGHDT and CDR2 YNNKEL (reference sequence).